Listed below are T cell receptor beta chains from one sample, sequenced in a study of T cell responses to AZD1222 COVID-19 vaccine. Sequenced by immunoSEQ multiplex PCR; TCRdb stores in-frame clones only, minus some. The sample yields tens of thousands of clones, 92% seen once. The material was peripheral blood, obtained 28 days after the second AZD1222 dose. These receptors all come from an adult who received the AZD1222 COVID-19 vaccine. CDR3s include the opening cysteine and the closing phenylalanine or tryptophan. The D gene is left open where the match is weak. Size is omitted from some rows. Given values are once, few, many or a class for expanded clones.

TRBD2	TRBV3-1/TRBV3-2	TRBJ2-2	NA	TGTGCCAGCAGCCAAGGACGCGGGGGGGCCGGGGAGCTGTTTTTT	CASSQGRGGAGELFF
TRBD2	TRBV7-7	TRBJ2-5	NA	TGTGCCAGCAGCTTATCTAGCGGGGGGGTGGAGGAGACCCAGTACTTC	CASSLSSGGVEETQYF
TRBD2	TRBV28	TRBJ2-3	NA	TGTGCCAGCAGTTTCCTAGCGGGCACAGATACGCAGTATTTT	CASSFLAGTDTQYF
NA	TRBV20-1	TRBJ2-1	NA	TGCAGTGCTAATTACCGGGCAGAGCAGTTCTTC	CSANYRAEQFF
NA	TRBV18	TRBJ1-2	once	TGTGCCAGCTCACCCTTGGACAGCAACCCTAACTATGGCTACACCTTC	CASSPLDSNPNYGYTF
TRBD1	TRBV12-3/TRBV12-4	TRBJ1-2	NA	TGTGCCAGCAGTGGACAGGCCGTTGGGGGCTACACCTTC	CASSGQAVGGYTF
TRBD1	TRBV14	TRBJ1-2	NA	TGTGCCAGCAGCCAAGATATGACAGGGGGGAGCGGCTACACCTTC	CASSQDMTGGSGYTF
NA	TRBV11-1	TRBJ2-2	NA	TGTGCCAGCAGCTTACAGGACACCGGGGAGCTGTTTTTT	CASSLQDTGELFF
TRBD1	TRBV30	TRBJ1-4	once	TGTGCCTGGACTCCTCGCGGGGGACAGGGGATGTACGAAAAACTGTTTTTT	CAWTPRGGQGMYEKLFF
TRBD2	TRBV27	TRBJ2-3	NA	TGTGCCAGCAGCCTGACTAGCGGGGGCCGGGGAGATACGCAGTATTTT	CASSLTSGGRGDTQYF
NA	TRBV28	TRBJ1-6	NA	TGTGCCAGCCAGGGTCAGTGGAATTCACCCCTCCACTTT	CASQGQWNSPLHF
NA	TRBV5-4	TRBJ1-1	once	TGTGCCAGCAGCCCCGGGGCCTTTAAGACGAACACTGAAGCTTTCTTT	CASSPGAFKTNTEAFF
NA	TRBV2	TRBJ2-7	NA	TGTGCCAGCTTGAACGGACTATCCTACGAGCAGTACTTC	CASLNGLSYEQYF